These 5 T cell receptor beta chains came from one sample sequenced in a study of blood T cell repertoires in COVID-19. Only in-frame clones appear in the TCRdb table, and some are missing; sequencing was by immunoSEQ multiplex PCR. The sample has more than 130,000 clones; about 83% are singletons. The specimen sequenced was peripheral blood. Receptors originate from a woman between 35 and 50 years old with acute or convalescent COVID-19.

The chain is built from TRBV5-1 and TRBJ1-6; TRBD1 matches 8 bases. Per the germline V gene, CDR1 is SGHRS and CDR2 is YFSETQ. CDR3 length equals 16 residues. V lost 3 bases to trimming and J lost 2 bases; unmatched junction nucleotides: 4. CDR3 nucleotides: TGCGCCAGCAGCTCCTGGACAGGGCCCTATAATTCACCCCTCCACTTT. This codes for CASSSWTGPYNSPLHF. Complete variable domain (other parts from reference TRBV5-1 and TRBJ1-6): KAGVTQTPRYLIKTRGQQVTLSCSPISGHRSVSWYQQTPGQGLQFLFEYFSETQRNKGNFPGRFSGRQFSNSRSEMNVSTLELGDSALYLCASSSWTGPYNSPLHFGNGTRLTVT.

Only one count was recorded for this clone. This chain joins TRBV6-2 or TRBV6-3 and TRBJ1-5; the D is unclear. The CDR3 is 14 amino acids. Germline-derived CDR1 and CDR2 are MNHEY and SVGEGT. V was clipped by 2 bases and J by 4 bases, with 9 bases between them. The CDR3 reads CASSYRVPNQPQHF. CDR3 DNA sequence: TGTGCCAGCAGTTACCGGGTCCCTAATCAGCCCCAGCATTTT.

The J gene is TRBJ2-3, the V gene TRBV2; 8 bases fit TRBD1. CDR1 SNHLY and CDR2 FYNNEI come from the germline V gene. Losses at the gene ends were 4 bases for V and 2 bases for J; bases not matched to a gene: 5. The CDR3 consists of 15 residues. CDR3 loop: CASSGQGAPTDTQYF. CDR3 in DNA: TGTGCCAGCAGTGGTCAGGGGGCCCCCACAGATACGCAGTATTTT.

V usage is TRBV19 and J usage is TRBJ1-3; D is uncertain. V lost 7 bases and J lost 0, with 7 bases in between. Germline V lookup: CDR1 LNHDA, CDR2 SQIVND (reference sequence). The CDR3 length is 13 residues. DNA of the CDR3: TGTGCCAGTACCCTAGCCTCTGGAAACACCATATATTTT. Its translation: CASTLASGNTIYF.

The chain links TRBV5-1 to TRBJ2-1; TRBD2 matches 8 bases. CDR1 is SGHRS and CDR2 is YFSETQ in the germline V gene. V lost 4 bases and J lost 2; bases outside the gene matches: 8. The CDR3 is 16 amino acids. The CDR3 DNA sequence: TGCGCCAGCAGCCCTCCGACTAGCGTTACCTACAATGAGCAGTTCTTC. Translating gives CASSPPTSVTYNEQFF. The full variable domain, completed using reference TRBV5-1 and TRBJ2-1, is KAGVTQTPRYLIKTRGQQVTLSCSPISGHRSVSWYQQTPGQGLQFLFEYFSETQRNKGNFPGRFSGRQFSNSRSEMNVSTLELGDSALYLCASSPPTSVTYNEQFFGPGTRLTVL.